In this sample, the clone carrying this T cell receptor beta chain turned up many times. The investigators amplified TCR beta CDR3 regions from RNA transcripts. During a first-round RT-PCR of the TCR CDR3, the HTBI primer set was used. MiXCR, run by TCRdb on the multiplex PCR reads, gives a single entry per CDR3 protein. The sample lists 300,000 to 400,000 distinct CDR3 sequences, 21% seen once, with 50% in the top ten. Uncontrolled infection, other autoimmune disease, pregnancy or lactation led to exclusion. This sample was included in a study of T cells in Graves' hyperthyroidism and ophthalmopathy. The germline V and J ends were trimmed by 2 bases and 4 bases, with 8 bases remaining between them. The CDR3 sequence is 14 residues long. Germline V CDR1 and CDR2: SGHNT, YENEEA.

V gene TRBV11-3 combines with J gene TRBJ2-2, with no clear D. The material sequenced was blood. The receptor's source is a woman between 45 and 60 years old with Graves' hyperthyroidism. The CDR3 spells CASSLNRLTGELFF. In nucleotides, the CDR3 is TGTGCCAGCAGCTTAAACAGACTCACCGGGGAGCTGTTTTTT.